In its sample, the clone carrying this T cell receptor beta chain was seen many times. The sample comes from a study of tumor-infiltrating lymphocytes in primary liver carcinoma. TCR beta cDNA was reverse-transcribed from around 0.55 ug of total RNA. The reaction used a constant-region primer and ProtoScript II reverse transcriptase. Three nested multiplex PCR rounds, a slightly modified ARM-PCR method, built the TCR beta libraries. TCRdb called the multiplex PCR reads again in MiXCR, with one record for every CDR3 protein. The sample records about 310,000 distinct CDR3 sequences, roughly three fifths being singletons. Blood RNA originated from unsorted whole blood, with germline DNA additionally extracted. The patients, who had chronic HBV infection, were treatment-naive (untreated). This TCR derives from a woman in her twenties or thirties with primary liver carcinoma and hepatitis B virus infection. Sequencing used peripheral blood.

The CDR3 nucleotides are TGCAGCGCGACGAGGGCGGGAGGGAGCACAGATACGCAGTATTTT. Amino acid sequence: CSATRAGGSTDTQYF. This chain links TRBV29-1 with TRBJ2-3; 9 bases agree with TRBD2. The CDR3 is 15 residues long. From germline, CDR1 is SQVTM and CDR2 ANQGSEA. With 7 bases clipped from V and 0 bases from J, the junction kept 8 bases outside the gene matches.